Listed below are T cell receptor beta chains from one sample, sequenced in a study of blood T cell repertoires in COVID-19. Data came from immunoSEQ multiplex PCR; TCRdb stores just in-frame clones and leaves some out. The sample records some 200,000 clones, around 81% being singletons. Input material: peripheral blood. All receptors come from a man in his fifties or sixties with COVID-19, enrolled during active disease. The CDR3 runs from the conserved cysteine through the conserved F or W. D genes are given only for firm matches. The listing skips clone size in some rows; elsewhere it reads once, few, many or a size class.

abundance	v_gene	j_gene	d_gene	CDR3aa	CDR3nt
once	TRBV19	TRBJ2-5	.	CASSMAGRETQYF	TGTGCCAGTAGTATGGCCGGGAGAGAGACCCAGTACTTC
.	TRBV2	TRBJ1-6	TRBD1	CASTRQGNSPLHF	TGTGCCAGCACAAGACAGGGAAATTCACCCCTCCACTTT
.	TRBV14	TRBJ2-3	.	CASSFWASTDTQYF	TGTGCCAGCAGCTTCTGGGCTAGCACAGATACGCAGTATTTT
.	TRBV5-1	TRBJ1-3	.	CASSLISRAGNTIYF	TGCGCCAGCAGCTTGATCTCCAGGGCTGGAAACACCATATATTTT
.	TRBV7-9	TRBJ1-2	.	CASSSSRQPRAYGYTF	TGTGCCAGCAGCTCATCTCGACAGCCCCGTGCCTATGGCTACACCTTC
.	TRBV7-9	TRBJ1-2	TRBD1	CASSRLGQGRSYGYTF	TGTGCCAGCAGCCGCCTTGGACAGGGGCGCTCATATGGCTACACCTTC
.	TRBV5-1	TRBJ2-2	.	CASRDTARGTGELFF	TGCGCCAGCAGAGATACGGCCCGGGGCACCGGGGAGCTGTTTTTT
.	TRBV6-6	TRBJ2-2	.	CASSLIRDTGELFF	TGTGCCAGCAGTTTGATTCGGGACACCGGGGAGCTGTTTTTT
.	TRBV19	TRBJ2-7	.	CASSSGEGTYEQYF	TGTGCCAGTAGTTCGGGGGAAGGGACCTACGAGCAGTACTTC
.	TRBV9	TRBJ1-1	TRBD1	CASSVTGGSRTEAFF	TGTGCCAGCAGCGTTACAGGGGGCTCGCGTACTGAAGCTTTCTTT
.	TRBV28	TRBJ2-1	TRBD2	CASSATGTSVNEQFF	TGTGCCAGCAGTGCCACCGGGACTAGCGTCAATGAGCAGTTCTTC
.	TRBV4-1	TRBJ2-4	.	CASSPSGLAKNIQYF	TGCGCCAGCAGCCCAAGCGGGCTAGCCAAAAACATTCAGTACTTC
.	TRBV5-8	TRBJ1-4	.	CASSPRDSFKDEKLFF	TGTGCCAGCAGCCCCAGGGATAGCTTTAAAGATGAAAAACTGTTTTTT
few	TRBV4-1	TRBJ2-7	TRBD1	CASSLGQGVGEQYF	TGCGCCAGCAGCCTCGGGCAGGGGGTAGGCGAGCAGTACTTC
.	TRBV14	TRBJ2-1	.	CASSLQGSYNEQFF	TGTGCCAGCAGCCTACAGGGATCCTACAATGAGCAGTTCTTC
.	TRBV4-2	TRBJ1-4	.	CASSQYTGPNEKLFF	TGTGCCAGCAGCCAGTACACAGGCCCTAATGAAAAACTGTTTTTT
.	TRBV28	TRBJ1-2	TRBD1	CASSAPQGVRVWGYTF	TGTGCCAGCAGTGCACCACAGGGGGTAAGAGTGTGGGGCTACACCTTC
few	TRBV6-5	TRBJ1-6	.	CASSYGLTDNSPLHF	TGTGCCAGCAGTTACGGGTTAACAGATAATTCACCCCTCCACTTT
.	TRBV30	TRBJ2-7	.	CAGRYQGTPREQYF	TGTGCCGGGCGGTATCAGGGGACCCCTAGGGAGCAGTACTTC
.	TRBV19	TRBJ1-5	TRBD1	CASSHLRTGKSNQPQHF	TGTGCCAGTAGTCACCTTAGGACAGGAAAGAGCAATCAGCCCCAGCATTTT
.	TRBV3-1/TRBV3-2	TRBJ1-2	TRBD1	CASSPKRDRVNGYTF	TGTGCCAGCAGCCCTAAGCGGGACAGGGTGAATGGCTACACCTTC
.	TRBV9	TRBJ2-7	TRBD2	CASSPAGLSYEQYF	TGTGCCAGCAGCCCAGCGGGACTCTCCTACGAGCAGTACTTC
.	TRBV4-2	TRBJ2-2	.	CASSLTGSGELFF	TGTGCCAGCAGCCTTACGGGGTCCGGGGAGCTGTTTTTT
.	TRBV29-1	TRBJ2-7	.	CSVGGTFRQPESTYEQYF	TGCAGCGTTGGGGGGACATTCCGGCAGCCCGAATCGACCTACGAGCAGTACTTC
.	TRBV27	TRBJ2-6	.	CASSLSQGPLVLTF	TGTGCCAGCAGTTTATCCCAGGGGCCGCTCGTCCTGACTTTC
once	TRBV25-1	TRBJ2-2	TRBD2	CASSAGLDTGELFF	TGTGCCAGCAGTGCGGGACTAGACACCGGGGAGCTGTTTTTT
few	TRBV29-1	TRBJ2-2	.	CSVDGGRNTGELFF	TGCAGCGTTGACGGAGGGAGGAACACCGGGGAGCTGTTTTTT
.	TRBV4-1	TRBJ1-2	.	CASSQVVQAANYGYTF	TGCGCCAGCAGCCAAGTAGTACAGGCAGCTAACTATGGCTACACCTTC
.	TRBV18	TRBJ1-4	TRBD1	CASSPNQRTGEVEKLFF	TGTGCCAGCTCACCGAATCAACGGACAGGGGAGGTCGAAAAACTGTTTTTT
once	TRBV19	TRBJ2-2	.	CASRRGSGELFF	TGTGCCAGTAGACGCGGGTCCGGGGAGCTGTTTTTT
once	TRBV19	TRBJ1-2	TRBD1	CASEDRGGEGYGYTF	TGTGCCAGTGAAGACAGGGGAGGTGAGGGCTATGGCTACACCTTC
.	TRBV3-1/TRBV3-2	TRBJ2-7	.	CASSQVGGYYEQYF	TGTGCCAGCAGCCAAGTAGGCGGGTACTACGAGCAGTACTTC
.	TRBV5-4	TRBJ2-1	.	CASSLDTSYNEQFF	TGTGCCAGCAGCTTGGACACCTCCTACAATGAGCAGTTCTTC
.	TRBV15	TRBJ1-5	.	CATKYGVNQPQHF	TGTGCCACCAAGTACGGAGTGAATCAGCCCCAGCATTTT
.	TRBV10-3	TRBJ1-2	.	CAISESTAANYGYTF	TGTGCCATCAGTGAGTCGACAGCAGCTAACTATGGCTACACCTTC
.	TRBV2	TRBJ1-1	TRBD1	CASVLSRDRGTEAFF	TGTGCCAGCGTCCTGAGCCGGGACAGGGGGACTGAAGCTTTCTTT
.	TRBV5-4	TRBJ2-7	TRBD2	CASSRLARNRSYEQYF	TGTGCCAGCAGCCGACTAGCGCGGAACCGAAGCTACGAGCAGTACTTC